The 23 T cell receptor beta chains below all came from one sample that was sequenced in a study of blood T cell repertoires in COVID-19. TCRdb keeps only in-frame clones here, not all; method: immunoSEQ multiplex PCR. The table includes over 120,000 clones, approximately 90% detected once. Input material: peripheral blood. These receptors were collected from a woman in her 50s with acute or convalescent COVID-19.

This clone has a handful of counts. The rearrangement links TRBV7-2 to TRBJ2-3; 9 bases map to TRBD2. Germline loops: CDR1 SGHTA, CDR2 FQGNSA. After removal of 8 bases from V and 0 bases from J, the junction contained 3 bases not matched to a gene. This CDR3 comprises 14 residues. The CDR3: CASLSGRSTDTQYF. CDR3 in DNA: TGTGCCAGCCTTAGCGGGAGAAGCACAGATACGCAGTATTTT.

J is TRBJ2-5 and V is TRBV6-5, with TRBD2 identical over 7 bases. The CDR3 extends over 15 amino acids. CDR1 is MNHEY and CDR2 is SVGAGI in the germline V gene. V shed 7 bases and J 5 bases; nucleotides not matched to a gene: 13. The CDR3 region has the DNA TGTGCCAGCATGAAAATAACGGGAGGAAGGGAGACCCAGTACTTC. Its translation: CASMKITGGRETQYF.

The rearrangement joins TRBV27 to TRBJ1-5; D remains unclear. The CDR3 runs 14 residues. V was cut by 3 bases and J by 6 bases, with 12 bases left in between. Germline CDR1 and CDR2: MNHEY and SMNVEV (reference sequence). CDR3 bases: TGTGCCAGCAGTTTGGGCCAGAGAAGTCAGCCCCAGCATTTT. This sequence encodes CASSLGQRSQPQHF.

V is TRBV6-5 and J is TRBJ2-7; TRBD2 matches at 7 bases. J was trimmed by 7 bases and V by 1 base; bases with no gene match: 13. The CDR3 has 16 residues. The germline V gene encodes CDR1 MNHEY and CDR2 SVGAGI. The CDR3 sequence: CASSYWEGLGAGEQYF. The CDR3 bases are TGTGCCAGCAGTTACTGGGAAGGGCTTGGAGCGGGAGAGCAGTACTTC.

This chain links TRBV2 with TRBJ1-4; 8 nucleotides line up with TRBD1. J lost 7 bases, V lost 10 bases, and 14 bases had no gene match. This CDR3 has 15 amino acids. Germline V gene data show CDR1 as SNHLY and CDR2 as FYNNEI. The CDR3 DNA is TGTGCCACCTCAGGCCTCAGGGGGCTTGCTGAAAAACTGTTTTTT. The encoded protein is CATSGLRGLAEKLFF.

The chain joins TRBV2 to TRBJ2-1; weak D call: TRBD2 (5 bases). Germline-derived CDR1 and CDR2 are SNHLY and FYNNEI. The CDR3 extends over 13 amino acids. V dropped 7 bases and J dropped 7 bases, with 14 bases sitting between them. The CDR3 is CASNANRENEQFF. CDR3 nucleotide sequence: TGTGCCAGCAATGCTAATCGGGAAAATGAGCAGTTCTTC. The variable domain in full, completed from reference TRBV2 and TRBJ2-1, reads EPEVTQTPSHQVTQMGQEVILRCVPISNHLYFYWYRQILGQKVEFLVSFYNNEISEKSEIFDDQFSVERPDGSNFTLKIRSTKLEDSAMYFCASNANRENEQFFGPGTRLTVL.

The J gene is TRBJ2-7, the V gene TRBV3-1 (or the pseudogene TRBV3-2); TRBD2 matches at 8 bases. The CDR3 is 11 amino acids. Germline V gene lookup returns CDR1 LGHDT and CDR2 YNNKEL (reference sequence). After removal of 8 bases from V and 5 bases from J, the junction contained 2 bases not matched to a gene. CDR3 nucleotide sequence: TGTGCCAGCGGGACTAGTCACGAGCAGTACTTC. Amino acid sequence: CASGTSHEQYF.

The chain recombines TRBV6-1 with TRBJ1-3, with a weak D call TRBD1 (5 bases). The CDR3 is 17 amino acids. Germline-derived CDR1 and CDR2 are MNHNS and SASEGT. V lost 2 bases and J lost 4, with 18 bases in between. CDR3 sequence (DNA): TGTGCCAGCAGTGAATACCCAACCGGGACTTCGGGAAACACCATATATTTT. Its translation: CASSEYPTGTSGNTIYF.

This sequence joins TRBV6-6 and TRBJ2-7; D possibly corresponds to TRBD2 (7 bases). The CDR3 runs 15 residues. Germline loops: CDR1 MNHNY, CDR2 SVGAGI (reference sequence). The V gene lost 4 bases and the J gene lost 1 base, with 14 bases spanning the gap. The CDR3 spells CASSLQGGVSYEQYF. The CDR3 nucleotides are TGTGCCAGCAGTTTACAGGGAGGGGTATCCTACGAGCAGTACTTC.

The chain uses TRBV9 and TRBJ2-3, with 11 nucleotides matching TRBD2. With V trimmed by 0 bases and J by 5 bases, 8 bases remained unmatched. This CDR3 has 17 amino acids. Per germline, CDR1 SGDLS and CDR2 YYNGEE. The CDR3 bases are TGTGCCAGCAGCGTAGCCCCTCTAGCGGGGGGAGTAGATACGCAGTATTTT. Its translation: CASSVAPLAGGVDTQYF.

This clone was observed a handful of times. The rearrangement links TRBV7-2 to TRBJ2-2; the D gene is possibly TRBD2 (5 bases). The length of the CDR3 is 13 residues. Germline loops: CDR1 SGHTA, CDR2 FQGNSA. The V end lost 4 bases, the J end lost 6 bases, and 9 bases lay between the germline ends. The DNA for the CDR3 is TGTGCCAGCAGCTATACTAGGTCCGGGGAGCTGTTTTTT. It is translated as CASSYTRSGELFF. The full variable domain, completed using reference TRBV7-2 and TRBJ2-2, is GAGVSQSPSNKVTEKGKDVELRCDPISGHTALYWYRQSLGQGLEFLIYFQGNSAPDKSGLPSDRFSAERTGGSVSTLTIQRTQQEDSAVYLCASSYTRSGELFFGEGSRLTVL.

CDR3 DNA sequence: TGTGCCAGCAGTATCATAGCGGGAGCCTGGGAAAGCTCCTACAATGAGCAGTTCTTC. As protein: CASSIIAGAWESSYNEQFF. V is TRBV27 and J is TRBJ2-1; TRBD2 matches 9 bases. Per germline, CDR1 MNHEY and CDR2 SMNVEV (reference sequence). V shed 5 bases and J 0 bases; nucleotides not matched to a gene: 14. The CDR3 totals 19 residues.

The chain links TRBV7-2 to TRBJ2-7, with a weak D call TRBD2 (5 bases). Germline V CDR1 and CDR2: SGHTA, FQGNSA. With 0 bases removed from V and 4 bases from J, the gap between germline ends came to 10 bases. CDR3 length: 14 amino acids. The CDR3 loop reads CASSLAGLWYEQYF. The DNA of the CDR3 is TGTGCCAGCAGCTTAGCCGGACTCTGGTACGAGCAGTACTTC. The full variable domain, in which reference TRBV7-2 and TRBJ2-7 provide the parts outside the CDR3, is GAGVSQSPSNKVTEKGKDVELRCDPISGHTALYWYRQSLGQGLEFLIYFQGNSAPDKSGLPSDRFSAERTGGSVSTLTIQRTQQEDSAVYLCASSLAGLWYEQYFGPGTRLTVT.

The rearrangement links TRBV4-1 to TRBJ2-1, with TRBD2 matching over 8 bases. Trimming at V came to 5 bases and at J to 4 bases, leaving 10 bases not matched to a gene. The CDR3 spans 16 residues. Looked up from germline, CDR1 is MGHRA and CDR2 is YSYEKL. The CDR3, as DNA: TGCGCCAGCAGCTACTCGAGTAGCGGGGTATACAATGAGCAGTTCTTC. This gives the protein CASSYSSSGVYNEQFF.

This clone came up once. V usage is TRBV19 and J usage is TRBJ1-2; 8 bases are shared with TRBD1. With 5 bases clipped from V and 7 bases from J, the junction kept 18 bases outside the gene matches. The CDR3 is 17 residues long. Germline V gene sequence: CDR1 LNHDA, CDR2 SQIVND (reference sequence). CDR3: CASSVDREKGLVSGYTF. The CDR3 DNA is TGTGCCAGTAGTGTGGACAGGGAGAAAGGTTTGGTATCTGGCTACACCTTC.

The gene calls are TRBV2 and TRBJ2-1; 9 nucleotides line up with TRBD2. Unmatched junction bases numbered 13, after V lost 7 bases and J lost 6 bases. This CDR3 has 16 residues. The germline V gene has CDR1 SNHLY and CDR2 FYNNEI. The CDR3 nucleotides read TGTGCCAGCACCCTTGGGGCGGGAGGGCCAGGCAATGAGCAGTTCTTC. Translated, it gives CASTLGAGGPGNEQFF.

The rearrangement uses TRBV2 and TRBJ2-1, with 7 positions matching TRBD2. CDR1 is SNHLY, CDR2 FYNNEI, per germline. V shed 2 bases and J 4 bases; nucleotides not matched to a gene: 8. CDR3 length: 16 amino acids. CDR3: CASSERAGSLYNEQFF. For the CDR3, the DNA is TGTGCCAGCAGTGAAAGAGCGGGGAGCCTGTACAATGAGCAGTTCTTC.

The V and J genes are TRBV15 and TRBJ2-1; D is possibly TRBD2 (5 bases). V lost 0 bases and J 2 bases, leaving 8 bases between the germline ends. From germline, CDR1 is LNHNV and CDR2 YYDKDF (reference sequence). There are 15 residues in the CDR3. DNA of the CDR3: TGTGCCACCAGCAGAGAAGCGGCCACCTACAATGAGCAGTTCTTC. Protein product: CATSREAATYNEQFF.

About this clone: One end of the junction does not line up with germline, which may come from a read error. The V gene is TRBV10-3, the J gene TRBJ2-3; D gene unclear. Looked up from germline, CDR1 is ENHRY and CDR2 is SYGVKD. CDR3 size: 15 residues. As DNA, the CDR3 is TGTGCCATCAGCCTGGGCTACGAAAGCAGAGATACGCAGTATTTT. Translating gives CAISLGYESRDTQYF.

The count of this clone is one. The gene calls are TRBV4-2 and TRBJ1-5; 7 nucleotides line up with TRBD1. Per the germline V gene, CDR1 is LGHNA and CDR2 is YNFKEQ. The CDR3 has 16 amino acids. The V and J ends lost 4 bases and 2 bases, in that order; junction bases with no gene match: 8. This CDR3 reads CASSREGGSGNQPQHF. As DNA, the CDR3 is TGTGCCAGCAGCCGAGAAGGGGGCTCGGGCAATCAGCCCCAGCATTTT.

The V and J genes are TRBV7-2 and TRBJ2-7, with unresolved D. Germline V gene sequence: CDR1 SGHTA, CDR2 FQGNSA. Trimming pared 5 bases from V and 3 bases from J, leaving 14 bases between. The CDR3 is made up of 14 amino acids. This chain's CDR3 is CASSHGPADYEQYF. CDR3 coding DNA: TGTGCCAGCAGCCATGGGCCAGCCGACTACGAGCAGTACTTC.

This sequence joins TRBV9 and TRBJ1-5; a possible D gene is TRBD1 (6 bases). The CDR3 is 15 amino acids. Trimming stripped 0 bases from V and 2 bases from J, with 9 bases between. Germline lookup yields CDR1 SGDLS and CDR2 YYNGEE. DNA of the CDR3: TGTGCCAGCAGCGTAGGGGGGCCCGGCAATCAGCCCCAGCATTTT. Translated, it gives CASSVGGPGNQPQHF.

The rearrangement links TRBV19 to TRBJ1-2, with 10 positions matching TRBD1. V lost 6 bases and J lost 6; bases outside the gene matches: 16. Germline V gene lookup returns CDR1 LNHDA and CDR2 SQIVND (reference sequence). CDR3 length equals 17 residues. CDR3 nucleotide sequence: TGTGCCAGTAGCCGAATTCCCACTCGACAGGGGGCAAATGGCTACACCTTC. This sequence encodes CASSRIPTRQGANGYTF.